The rows below give T cell receptor beta chains drawn from one sample of a study of identical twins. TCRdb re-called the 5' RACE reads with MiXCR, one entry per CDR3 protein. The sample shows 240,000 or so distinct CDR3 sequences, roughly 12% of them seen only once. These data also featured in a second study, about yellow fever vaccine responses in identical twins.

The sample consisted of memory (CD45RO+) T cells sorted from blood. These receptors were obtained from a woman aged 18-29 years in good health. Each CDR3 is given without its conserved first and last residue.

v_gene: TRBV7-8; j_gene: TRBJ2-7; CDR3aa: ASSLFGHEQY
v_gene: TRBV7-9; j_gene: TRBJ1-1; CDR3aa: ASSLQDSNTEAF
v_gene: TRBV20-1; j_gene: TRBJ2-1; CDR3aa: SAPNWGGSGNEQF
v_gene: TRBV4-2; j_gene: TRBJ1-1; CDR3aa: ASSTPTGLTEAF
v_gene: TRBV29-1; j_gene: TRBJ2-6; CDR3aa: SASGDPGANVLT
v_gene: TRBV20-1; j_gene: TRBJ2-1; CDR3aa: TTARGGISSNEQF
v_gene: TRBV20-1; j_gene: TRBJ2-5; CDR3aa: SARDYDRRMTGGRETQY
v_gene: TRBV7-2; j_gene: TRBJ2-1; CDR3aa: ASGAARTNNEQF
v_gene: TRBV7-8; j_gene: TRBJ2-3; CDR3aa: ASSLKLGTDTQY
v_gene: TRBV5-1; j_gene: TRBJ2-1; CDR3aa: ASGRGDANEQF
v_gene: TRBV9; j_gene: TRBJ2-5; CDR3aa: ASSPRWGWETQY
v_gene: TRBV7-2; j_gene: TRBJ2-3; CDR3aa: ASSLRLAGYTDTQY
v_gene: TRBV7-9; j_gene: TRBJ2-7; CDR3aa: ASSLLAGNMQQY
v_gene: TRBV18; j_gene: TRBJ2-3; CDR3aa: ASSPRPDPGPDTQY
v_gene: TRBV3-1; j_gene: TRBJ2-6; CDR3aa: ACSKEFSGAGANVLT
v_gene: TRBV5-1; j_gene: TRBJ2-5; CDR3aa: ASSLGGLGETQY
v_gene: TRBV5-1; j_gene: TRBJ2-5; CDR3aa: ASSTGGLAGPQETQY
v_gene: TRBV12-3/TRBV12-4; j_gene: TRBJ2-5; CDR3aa: ASSLSQVQETQY
v_gene: TRBV20-1; j_gene: TRBJ2-7; CDR3aa: SASGTGAEAYEQY
v_gene: TRBV7-6; j_gene: TRBJ2-7; CDR3aa: ASSAPGSYEQY
v_gene: TRBV12-3/TRBV12-4; j_gene: TRBJ2-2; CDR3aa: ASSRGYTGELF
v_gene: TRBV12-3/TRBV12-4; j_gene: TRBJ1-5; CDR3aa: ASSLLDFNQPQH
v_gene: TRBV29-1; j_gene: TRBJ2-2; CDR3aa: SVHLASTGELF
v_gene: TRBV7-2; j_gene: TRBJ2-7; CDR3aa: ASSLVRTSDEQY
v_gene: TRBV7-9; j_gene: TRBJ2-5; CDR3aa: ASSLPPGAGSETQY
v_gene: TRBV7-2; j_gene: TRBJ2-1; CDR3aa: ASSFFLAGSSYNEQF
v_gene: TRBV20-1; j_gene: TRBJ1-1; CDR3aa: SARATNTEAF
v_gene: TRBV6-1; j_gene: TRBJ2-4; CDR3aa: ASIPMGLAVKNIQY
v_gene: TRBV5-5; j_gene: TRBJ2-3; CDR3aa: ASTLGDTDTQY
v_gene: TRBV6-2/TRBV6-3; j_gene: TRBJ2-1; CDR3aa: ASSALGRSANEQF
v_gene: TRBV18; j_gene: TRBJ2-3; CDR3aa: ASSPDTDTQY
v_gene: TRBV5-5; j_gene: TRBJ2-1; CDR3aa: ASSQGQGTYNEQF
v_gene: TRBV6-1; j_gene: TRBJ2-1; CDR3aa: ASSATSGKGEQF
v_gene: TRBV11-2; j_gene: TRBJ1-3; CDR3aa: ASSRRTTAGEPGNTIY
v_gene: TRBV20-1; j_gene: TRBJ2-3; CDR3aa: SARARTGTPDTQY
v_gene: TRBV7-2; j_gene: TRBJ2-5; CDR3aa: ASSGGTSGRPQETQY
v_gene: TRBV7-3; j_gene: TRBJ2-5; CDR3aa: ASSTGPKETQY
v_gene: TRBV3-1; j_gene: TRBJ2-3; CDR3aa: ASSLRTSGAGDTQY
v_gene: TRBV12-3/TRBV12-4; j_gene: TRBJ2-2; CDR3aa: ASSLGVTGELF
v_gene: TRBV10-3; j_gene: TRBJ2-2; CDR3aa: AIWDSGTGELF
v_gene: TRBV5-1; j_gene: TRBJ1-6; CDR3aa: ASSLASANNSPLH
v_gene: TRBV7-8; j_gene: TRBJ2-7; CDR3aa: ASSRGQSLYEQY
v_gene: TRBV6-5; j_gene: TRBJ2-7; CDR3aa: ASSPQGGGQY
v_gene: TRBV7-2; j_gene: TRBJ2-3; CDR3aa: ASLLGGRGITDTQY
v_gene: TRBV18; j_gene: TRBJ2-7; CDR3aa: ASSPRTDSYEQY
v_gene: TRBV4-1; j_gene: TRBJ2-3; CDR3aa: ASSQELRVVDTQY
v_gene: TRBV5-1; j_gene: TRBJ1-2; CDR3aa: ASSGIRAQGGYT
v_gene: TRBV29-1; j_gene: TRBJ2-2; CDR3aa: SGQTGAGTGELF
v_gene: TRBV12-3/TRBV12-4; j_gene: TRBJ2-3; CDR3aa: ASRDRDYTDTQY
v_gene: TRBV20-1; j_gene: TRBJ1-2; CDR3aa: SAREPPYGYT
v_gene: TRBV28; j_gene: TRBJ1-1; CDR3aa: ASSLWRKGDTEAF
v_gene: TRBV7-8; j_gene: TRBJ2-5; CDR3aa: ASSSRRQEETQY
v_gene: TRBV20-1; j_gene: TRBJ2-1; CDR3aa: SARDPRQGLNEQF
v_gene: TRBV9; j_gene: TRBJ2-3; CDR3aa: ASSGTSGGPSTDTQY
v_gene: TRBV7-9; j_gene: TRBJ2-3; CDR3aa: ASTPGEGGTDTQY
v_gene: TRBV3-1; j_gene: TRBJ1-1; CDR3aa: ASSHLTENTEAF
v_gene: TRBV4-2; j_gene: TRBJ1-6; CDR3aa: ASSQEAVDSPLH